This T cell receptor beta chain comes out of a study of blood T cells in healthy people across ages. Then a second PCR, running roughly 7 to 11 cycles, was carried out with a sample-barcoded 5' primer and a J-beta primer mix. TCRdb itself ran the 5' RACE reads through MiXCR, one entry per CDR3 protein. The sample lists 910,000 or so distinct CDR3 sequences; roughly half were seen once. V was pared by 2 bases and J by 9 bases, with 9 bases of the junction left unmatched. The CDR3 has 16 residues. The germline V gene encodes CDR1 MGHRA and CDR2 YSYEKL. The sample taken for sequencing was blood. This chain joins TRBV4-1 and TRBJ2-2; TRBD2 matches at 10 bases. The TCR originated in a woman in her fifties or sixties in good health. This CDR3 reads CASSQLLAGRPRELFF. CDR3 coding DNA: TGCGCCAGCAGCCAACTACTAGCGGGAAGGCCCCGGGAGCTGTTTTTT.